This is a list of T cell receptor beta chains from one sample in a study of human versus mouse CDR3 diversity and MHC coevolution. Sequencing used immunoSEQ multiplex PCR; TCRdb keeps in-frame clones, though not all of them. Among some 80,000 clones listed, 92% were seen once. The sequenced material came from naive CD4+ T cells from blood. The receptors here all came from a person aged 30 to 69 in good health. The CDR3 runs from the conserved cysteine through the conserved F or W. Each record gives: D gene, V gene, J gene, clone size, CDR3 DNA, CDR3 protein. The D gene is left open where the match is weak. Where a row states a size, it is once, few, many or the class of an expanded clone; other rows omit it.

D: -
V: TRBV10-3
J: TRBJ2-1
size: -
DNA: TGTGCCATCACCTCAAGCGGACGAACCTACAATGAGCAGTTCTTC
CDR3: CAITSSGRTYNEQFF

D: -
V: TRBV27
J: TRBJ2-7
size: -
DNA: TGTGCCAGCAGTAGATTGACAGGAGACTACGAGCAGTACTTC
CDR3: CASSRLTGDYEQYF

D: TRBD2
V: TRBV7-3
J: TRBJ2-2
size: once
DNA: TGTGCCAGCAGCCGATTACCGGGGGGGGGAACCGGGGAGCTGTTTTTT
CDR3: CASSRLPGGGTGELFF

D: -
V: TRBV28
J: TRBJ2-2
size: -
DNA: TGTGCCAGCAGAATTGGACAGACCGGGGAGCTGTTTTTT
CDR3: CASRIGQTGELFF

D: -
V: TRBV19
J: TRBJ1-1
size: -
DNA: TGTGCCAGTAGTCAGGGATCGAACACTGAAGCTTTCTTT
CDR3: CASSQGSNTEAFF

D: -
V: TRBV18
J: TRBJ2-3
size: -
DNA: TGTGCCAGCTCACCACAGGGCGGGAACGCAGATACGCAGTATTTT
CDR3: CASSPQGGNADTQYF

D: TRBD2
V: TRBV7-2
J: TRBJ2-1
size: -
DNA: TGTGCCAGCAGCTCCGCAGGTAGACTAGCGGGAGCCTACAATGAGCAGTTCTTC
CDR3: CASSSAGRLAGAYNEQFF

D: -
V: TRBV5-1
J: TRBJ1-4
size: once
DNA: TGCGCCAGCGGCCCCACAGGGACTAATGAAAAACTGTTTTTT
CDR3: CASGPTGTNEKLFF

D: -
V: TRBV29-1
J: TRBJ1-1
size: -
DNA: TGCAGCTTAAGACAGGTTGGGAAGACTGAAGCTTTCTTT
CDR3: CSLRQVGKTEAFF

D: TRBD2
V: TRBV6-8
J: TRBJ2-1
size: -
DNA: TGTGCCAGCGACCCGCGGGGGAGCTCCTACAATGAGCAGTTCTTC
CDR3: CASDPRGSSYNEQFF

D: TRBD1
V: TRBV10-3
J: TRBJ1-1
size: -
DNA: TGTGCCACGGGGGGGGGACAGGGCACTGAAGCTTTCTTT
CDR3: CATGGGQGTEAFF

D: TRBD2
V: TRBV29-1
J: TRBJ2-1
size: -
DNA: TGCAGCGTTGTGTTTGAACTAGCGGGTCTTGAGCAGTTCTTC
CDR3: CSVVFELAGLEQFF

D: TRBD1
V: TRBV19
J: TRBJ1-6
size: once
DNA: TGTGCCAGTAGTGCGAATAACAGGGGCAATTCACCCCTCCACTTT
CDR3: CASSANNRGNSPLHF

D: -
V: TRBV6-5
J: TRBJ1-5
size: -
DNA: TGTGCCAGCAGTTACTCGAGAGGGACTTATCAGCCCCAGCATTTT
CDR3: CASSYSRGTYQPQHF

D: -
V: TRBV14
J: TRBJ2-7
size: -
DNA: TGTGCCAGCAGCTTGGGCATTTACGAGCAGTACTTC
CDR3: CASSLGIYEQYF

D: -
V: TRBV6-1
J: TRBJ1-1
size: -
DNA: TGTGCCAGCAGTTCCCAGCTGAGGGCTTTCTTT
CDR3: CASSSQLRAFF

D: -
V: TRBV28
J: TRBJ1-4
size: -
DNA: TGTGCCAGCGGGTCGACAGAGCTAAATGAAAAACTGTTTTTT
CDR3: CASGSTELNEKLFF

D: TRBD1
V: TRBV18
J: TRBJ1-1
size: -
DNA: TGTGCCAGCTCACCTCCGGGCAGGGGGCCCACTGAAGCTTTCTTT
CDR3: CASSPPGRGPTEAFF

D: TRBD2
V: TRBV27
J: TRBJ2-7
size: -
DNA: TGTGCCAGCAGTTCCAAAGTCGCGGCAGTTTATGGTCGTAGGGAGGGAGGCTACGAGCAGTACTTC
CDR3: CASSSKVAAVYGRREGGYEQYF

D: TRBD2
V: TRBV28
J: TRBJ2-5
size: -
DNA: TGTGCCAGCCTAGCGGGGGGCTCCTTAGAGACCCAGTACTTC
CDR3: CASLAGGSLETQYF

D: -
V: TRBV19
J: TRBJ2-5
size: -
DNA: TGTGCCAGTAGTATACAGGGGCCGGATCGGGGGACCCAGTACTTC
CDR3: CASSIQGPDRGTQYF

D: -
V: TRBV9
J: TRBJ2-7
size: few
DNA: TGTGCCAGCAGCCCCCGTGTGAGTGACGAGCAGTACTTC
CDR3: CASSPRVSDEQYF

D: -
V: TRBV18
J: TRBJ2-5
size: -
DNA: TGTGCCAGCTCTTCGGCAGGTTCCAGGGAGACCCAGTACTTC
CDR3: CASSSAGSRETQYF

D: -
V: TRBV21-1
J: TRBJ1-1
size: -
DNA: TGTGCCAGCAGCGGACCTCCTCAGGGGGGTTACACTGAAGCTTTCTTT
CDR3: CASSGPPQGGYTEAFF